Described below is a single T cell receptor beta chain sequence and its context. The data stem from a study of T cell responses to AZD1222 COVID-19 vaccine. V gave up 5 bases and J gave up 4 bases; unmatched junction bases: 4. The length of the CDR3 is 15 residues. Per the germline V gene, CDR1 is MDHEN and CDR2 is SYDVKM. The assay was immunoSEQ multiplex PCR, and TCRdb's table has in-frame clones only and misses some. The sample consists of 150,000 to 200,000 clones, around 90% of them appearing once. This chain joins TRBV28 and TRBJ2-7; 14 nucleotides agree with TRBD2. The sequence was obtained from an adult who received the AZD1222 COVID-19 vaccine. The sequencing here drew on peripheral blood, taken 28 days after the second AZD1222 dose. This chain's CDR3 is CASSGTSGSGYEQYF. The CDR3 coding sequence is TGTGCCAGCAGTGGGACTAGCGGGAGTGGGTACGAGCAGTACTTC.